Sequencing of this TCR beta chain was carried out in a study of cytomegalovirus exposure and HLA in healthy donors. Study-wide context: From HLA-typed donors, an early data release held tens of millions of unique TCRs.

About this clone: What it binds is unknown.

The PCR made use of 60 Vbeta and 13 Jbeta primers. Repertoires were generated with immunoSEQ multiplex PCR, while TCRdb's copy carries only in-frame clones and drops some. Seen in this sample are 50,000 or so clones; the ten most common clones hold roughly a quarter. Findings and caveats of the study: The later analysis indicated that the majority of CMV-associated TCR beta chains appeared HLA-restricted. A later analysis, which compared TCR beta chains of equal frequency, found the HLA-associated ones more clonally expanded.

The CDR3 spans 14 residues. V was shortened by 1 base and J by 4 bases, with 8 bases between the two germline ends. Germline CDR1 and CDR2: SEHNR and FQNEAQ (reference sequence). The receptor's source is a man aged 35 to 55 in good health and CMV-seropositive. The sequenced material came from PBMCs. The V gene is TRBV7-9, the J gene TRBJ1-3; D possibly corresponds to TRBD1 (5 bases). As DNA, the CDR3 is TGTGCCAGCAGCTTAGGCCAGGGCGGAAACACCATATATTTT. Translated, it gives CASSLGQGGNTIYF. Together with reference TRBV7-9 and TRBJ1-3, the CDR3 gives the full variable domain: DTGVSQNPRHKITKRGQNVTFRCDPISEHNRLYWYRQTLGQGPEFLTYFQNEAQLEKSRLLSDRFSAERPKGSFSTLEIQRTEQGDSAMYLCASSLGQGGNTIYFGEGSWLTVV.